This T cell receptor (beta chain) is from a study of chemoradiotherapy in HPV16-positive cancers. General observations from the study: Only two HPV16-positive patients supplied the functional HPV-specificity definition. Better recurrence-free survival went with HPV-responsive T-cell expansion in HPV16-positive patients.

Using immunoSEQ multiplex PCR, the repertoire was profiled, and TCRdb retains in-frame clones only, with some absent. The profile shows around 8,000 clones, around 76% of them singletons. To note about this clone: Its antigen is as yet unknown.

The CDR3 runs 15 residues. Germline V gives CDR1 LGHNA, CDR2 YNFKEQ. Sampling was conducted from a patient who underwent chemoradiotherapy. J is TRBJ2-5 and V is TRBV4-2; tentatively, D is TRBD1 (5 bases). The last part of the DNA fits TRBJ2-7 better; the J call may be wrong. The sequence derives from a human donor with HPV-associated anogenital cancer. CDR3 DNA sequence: TGTGCCAGCAGCCAAGATTTGGCAGGGTGGTACGAGCAGTACTTC. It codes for CASSQDLAGWYEQYF.